These T cell receptor beta chains were read from a single sample in a study of T-cell reconstitution after alpha-beta-depleted transplantation in children. MiXCR, applied by TCRdb to the PCR reads, yields one record per CDR3 protein. Of fewer than 700,000 distinct CDR3 sequences in the sample, about an eighth were seen once. This sample comprised PBMCs, mostly from graft donor cells, obtained 360 days after TCRalphabeta/CD19-depleted stem cell transplant. These receptor sequences come from a male patient younger than 18 who had a stem cell transplant for acute myeloid leukemia, so the T cells may come from the graft donor. CDR3s include the opening cysteine and the closing phenylalanine or tryptophan. The order of the fields is CDR3 protein, V gene, D gene, J gene, CDR3 length. The D gene is left open where the match is weak.

CASSLVTSGRITDTQYF | TRBV11-2 | TRBD2 | TRBJ2-3 | 17
CSARGAYVRAYEQYF | TRBV20-1 | NA | TRBJ2-7 | 15
CASSQVERSYEQYF | TRBV3-1 | NA | TRBJ2-7 | 14
CAISESGREGAQPQHF | TRBV10-3 | NA | TRBJ1-5 | 16
CATSRKTNTGELFF | TRBV15 | NA | TRBJ2-2 | 14
CASSQGDRGIASTDTQYF | TRBV4-3 | NA | TRBJ2-3 | 18
CASSQGQGTHEQYF | TRBV14 | TRBD1 | TRBJ2-7 | 14
CASSYASSYEQYF | TRBV6-2/TRBV6-3 | NA | TRBJ2-7 | 13
CASSIHSDSTYEQYF | TRBV6-2/TRBV6-3 | NA | TRBJ2-7 | 15
CASSESAGLIREQYF | TRBV10-2 | NA | TRBJ2-7 | 15
CSALSGGELFF | TRBV20-1 | NA | TRBJ2-2 | 11
CASSYLTHRGATTEAFF | TRBV6-5 | TRBD1 | TRBJ1-1 | 17
CASSLGQGAETQYF | TRBV7-2 | NA | TRBJ2-5 | 14
CASSPQGIRNTEAFF | TRBV18 | NA | TRBJ1-1 | 15
CATSRATGTGGTEAFF | TRBV15 | TRBD1 | TRBJ1-1 | 16
CSARDWGKGSYEQYF | TRBV20-1 | NA | TRBJ2-7 | 15
CAIRPGQGGTDTQYF | TRBV10-3 | TRBD1 | TRBJ2-3 | 15
CASSVDRGGQETQYF | TRBV9 | TRBD1 | TRBJ2-5 | 15
CSGSRDIADEQYF | TRBV20-1 | NA | TRBJ2-7 | 13
CASSQGAVRRETQYF | TRBV14 | NA | TRBJ2-5 | 15
CASSLAVRGNYGYTF | TRBV7-2 | NA | TRBJ1-2 | 15
CASGVGQGLLAGAYEQYF | TRBV6-2/TRBV6-3 | TRBD2 | TRBJ2-7 | 18
CSVEPRTGRTGEQYF | TRBV29-1 | TRBD1 | TRBJ2-7 | 15
CASRAGTSASYEQYF | TRBV5-4 | TRBD2 | TRBJ2-7 | 15
CASSLVSPSGRGEQFF | TRBV5-8 | TRBD2 | TRBJ2-1 | 16
CASSQRDVYEQYF | TRBV7-8 | NA | TRBJ2-7 | 13
CASSFRSQPQHF | TRBV28 | NA | TRBJ1-5 | 12
CASSVGGAGGSYNEQFF | TRBV9 | TRBD2 | TRBJ2-1 | 17
CAISESANRERYEQYF | TRBV10-3 | NA | TRBJ2-7 | 16
CASSPPGQSLEKQFF | TRBV4-2 | TRBD1 | TRBJ2-1 | 15
CASSRLAQETQYF | TRBV6-2/TRBV6-3 | TRBD2 | TRBJ2-5 | 13
CASRTEGVLSKQYF | TRBV18 | NA | TRBJ2-7 | 14